The T cell receptor (beta chain) described here comes from a study of human T cells and chemical hapten exposure. Study-level background: There were per-sample TCR yield variations, arising mainly from small pooled library volume differences. Study-wide results and limits: After DPC sensitization, TCRs above 1 in 1000 frequency showed no change.

Documented time point: pre-sensitization, week 0. Specified treatment: therapeutic diphenylcyclopropenone sensitization with weekly scalp DPC. Regarding this clonotype: What it binds is not known.

Separate cDNA molecules received unique molecular identifiers, which the library attached to them. TCRdb re-called the RACE reads through MiXCR, storing one row per CDR3 protein. The sample holds a few hundred thousand distinct CDR3 sequences, 4.5% to 5.5% seen once. This CDR3 is built from 16 residues. V was trimmed by 8 bases and J by 0 bases, leaving 16 bases between them. Germline values: CDR1 SNHLY, CDR2 FYNNEI. The material was whole blood, obtained in connection with sensitization to the hapten diphenylcyclopropenone (DPC). The origin of this receptor is a woman under 30 with alopecia areata. Some clones in this sample may be carry-over from other donors' samples. The chain carries TRBV2 and TRBJ2-2, with D perhaps matching TRBD1 (6 bases). The CDR3 DNA is TGTGCCAGCCTAAGGGACACTTATGCGAACACCGGGGAGCTGTTTTTT. Translating gives CASLRDTYANTGELFF.